Listed here is a single T cell receptor (beta chain). Its antigen is unidentified. This sample is part of a study of blood T cells in healthy people across ages. CDR3 size: 14 residues. Looked up from germline, CDR1 is SGHTA and CDR2 is FQGNSA. Isolation recovered at least 7 million PBMCs from every sample. Extracted total RNA amounted to at least 5.5 micrograms for each sample. Primers used in a second PCR of roughly 7 to 12 cycles were a sample-barcoded 5' primer and a J-beta primer mix. TCRdb processed the 5' RACE reads anew with MiXCR; each CDR3 protein has one entry. The data contain around 1.7 million distinct CDR3 sequences, 28% of them singletons. Study-wide findings and caveats: Unknown donor CMV status possibly confounded expanded clonotype changes.

The TCR originated in a woman in her thirties in good health. Material: blood. The J gene is TRBJ2-5, the V gene TRBV7-2; 13 bases are a match to TRBD2. The J call may be in error: the DNA end matches TRBJ2-7 better. The CDR3 loop is CASSPRLAGGEQYF. The CDR3 DNA is TGTGCCAGCAGCCCCCGACTAGCGGGAGGCGAGCAGTACTTC.